This is a list of T cell receptor beta chains from one sample in a study of blood T cell repertoires in COVID-19. Using immunoSEQ multiplex PCR, the repertoire was profiled, and TCRdb retains in-frame clones only, with some absent. The data show about 170,000 clones, roughly 90% seen once. Source material: peripheral blood. The receptors stem from a woman in her sixties with COVID-19, enrolled during active disease. The CDR3 runs from the conserved cysteine through the conserved F or W. The D gene is left open where the match is weak. For some rows the clone size is stated as once, few or many, or as a class when expanded; others skip it.

CDR3 | DNA | D | J | V | size
CASSYGSEINEQFF | TGTGCCAGCAGTTACGGCTCCGAAATCAATGAGCAGTTCTTC | - | TRBJ2-1 | TRBV6-2/TRBV6-3 | -
CASSLDRAYNSPLHF | TGTGCCAGCAGCTTGGACAGGGCTTATAATTCACCCCTCCACTTT | TRBD1 | TRBJ1-6 | TRBV7-2 | -
CASSPGLAGGMDNEQFF | TGTGCCAGCTCACCGGGACTAGCGGGAGGGATGGACAATGAGCAGTTCTTC | TRBD2 | TRBJ2-1 | TRBV18 | -
CATGPAGAAYGYTF | TGTGCCACCGGACCGGCGGGGGCGGCCTATGGCTACACCTTC | - | TRBJ1-2 | TRBV24-1 | -
CAWSVTGGERNTIYF | TGTGCCTGGAGCGTGACAGGGGGCGAGAGAAACACCATATATTTT | TRBD1 | TRBJ1-3 | TRBV30 | -
CASSQQGQGNEKLFF | TGCGCCAGCAGCCAACAGGGACAGGGTAATGAAAAACTGTTTTTT | TRBD1 | TRBJ1-4 | TRBV4-1 | -
CASSIYGDLGYTF | TGCGCCAGCAGCATATATGGGGACTTAGGCTACACCTTC | - | TRBJ1-2 | TRBV5-1 | -
CASSPYRGGGYEQYF | TGTGCCAGCAGCCCTTACAGGGGAGGAGGATACGAGCAGTACTTC | - | TRBJ2-7 | TRBV9 | -
CASSQSGQGNYGYTF | TGCGCCAGCAGCCAATCGGGACAGGGGAACTATGGCTACACCTTC | TRBD1 | TRBJ1-2 | TRBV4-1 | -
CASSPGQTYGNTIYF | TGTGCCAGCAGTCCGGGACAGACATACGGAAACACCATATATTTT | TRBD1 | TRBJ1-3 | TRBV6-5 | -
CASSMGGQGRDTQYF | TGTGCCAGTAGTATGGGGGGACAGGGACGAGATACGCAGTATTTT | TRBD1 | TRBJ2-3 | TRBV19 | -
CAWGGQWGSYEQYF | TGTGCCTGGGGAGGACAGTGGGGTTCCTACGAGCAGTACTTC | - | TRBJ2-7 | TRBV30 | -
CASSGQGINQPQHF | TGTGCCAGTAGTGGACAGGGAATCAATCAGCCCCAGCATTTT | TRBD1 | TRBJ1-5 | TRBV19 | -
CASSPGQLTYNEQFF | TGTGCCAGCTCACCAGGGCAGCTTACCTACAATGAGCAGTTCTTC | - | TRBJ2-1 | TRBV18 | -
CASRPGQMYEQYF | TGTGCCAGCAGACCGGGACAGATGTACGAGCAGTACTTC | TRBD1 | TRBJ2-7 | TRBV7-2 | once
CASSPTPSGYGYTF | TGTGCCAGCAGCCCCACCCCATCCGGGTATGGCTACACCTTC | - | TRBJ1-2 | TRBV7-2 | -